The text below deals with one TCR beta chain. Its antigen remains unidentified. One end of the junction does not line up with germline, which may come from a read error. This CDR3 has 13 amino acids. Germline V gives CDR1 PRHDT, CDR2 FYEKMQ (reference sequence). The data are from a study of cytomegalovirus exposure and HLA in healthy donors. Across the study: A previous analysis identified 95 million to 140 million unique TCR beta sequences derived from roughly 180 million T cells. Some 77 million unique TCRs from HLA-typed donors were held in an early release of data.

Broader study findings: Roughly uniform depth of sequencing across donors was assumed in presence/absence analyses. Researchers counted approximately 160 TCR beta chains as cytomegalovirus-associated.

Use of 60 Vbeta and 13 Jbeta primers characterized the PCR. This table comes from immunoSEQ multiplex PCR, and its TCRdb copy is limited to in-frame clones, with some not included. Of about 140,000 clones listed, around 72% are singletons. Source material: PBMCs. The rearrangement uses TRBV13 and TRBJ1-2, with a tentative D call TRBD1 (5 bases). The receptor comes from a man between 35 and 55 years old in good health and CMV-seronegative. CDR3 residues: CASSLAREYGYPF. DNA for the CDR3: TGTGCCAGCAGCTTAGCCAGGGAATATGGCTACCCCTTC. Drawing the rest from reference TRBV13 and TRBJ1-2, the complete variable domain is AAGVIQSPRHLIKEKRETATLKCYPIPRHDTVYWYQQGPGQDPQFLISFYEKMQSDKGSIPDRFSAQQFSDYHSELNMSSLELGDSALYFCASSLAREYGYPFGSGTRLTVV.